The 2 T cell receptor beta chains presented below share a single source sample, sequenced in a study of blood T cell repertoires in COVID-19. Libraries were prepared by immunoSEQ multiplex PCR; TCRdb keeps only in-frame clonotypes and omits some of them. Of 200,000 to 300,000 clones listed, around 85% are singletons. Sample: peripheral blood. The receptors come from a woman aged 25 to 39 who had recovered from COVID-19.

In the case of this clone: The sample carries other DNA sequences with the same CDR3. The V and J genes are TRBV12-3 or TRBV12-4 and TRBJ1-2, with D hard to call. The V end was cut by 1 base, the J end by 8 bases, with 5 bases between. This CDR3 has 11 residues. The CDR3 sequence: CASSLGLGYTF. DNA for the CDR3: TGTGCCAGCAGTTTAGGGCTGGGCTACACCTTC.

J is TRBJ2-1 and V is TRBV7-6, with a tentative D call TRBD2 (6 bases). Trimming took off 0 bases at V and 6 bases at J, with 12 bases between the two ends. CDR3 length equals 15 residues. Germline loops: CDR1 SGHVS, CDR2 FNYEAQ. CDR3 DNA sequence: TGTGCCAGCAGCTTAGCCGCGTGGGGGGTCAATGAGCAGTTCTTC. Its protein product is CASSLAAWGVNEQFF.